This TCR beta chain emerged from a study of molecular identifiers for immune sequencing clone quantification. Overall study context: The replicate experiment used RNA from roughly 18,000 or 92,000 naive CD8 cells. This RNA was split into five aliquots, and four of them were sequenced.

Whole-study findings and limits: Over 99% of CMV-specific effector molecules, but under 1% of naive ones, were in clones above 20 copies.

This clonotype was picked up many times. Its antigen is unknown. The bulk TCR libraries were made with methods described before and with listed TCR primers. Using its own MiXCR run on the PCR reads, TCRdb lists one record per CDR3 protein. The sample shows approximately 59,000 distinct CDR3 sequences, 18% of them seen only once. This CDR3 comprises 15 residues. J was trimmed by 6 bases and V by 4 bases; bases with no gene match: 8. Germline V gives CDR1 SGHNT, CDR2 YENEEA. V usage is TRBV11-3 and J usage is TRBJ2-1, with 8 bases that match TRBD1. The sample consisted of naive CD8+ T cells from blood, with Jurkat cell RNA spiked in. Subset given: FACS-sorted CD8+CD4-CCR7+CD45RA+ naive T cells. The TCR sequence derives from a human donor in good health. Some libraries in this study had Jurkat cell RNA spiked in. The CDR3 loop is CASSSGRTGFNEQFF. CDR3 sequence (DNA): TGTGCCAGCAGCTCGGGAAGGACAGGGTTCAATGAGCAGTTCTTC.